This is a list of T cell receptor beta chains from one sample in a study of shared clonotypes between healthy human individuals. The repertoire was sequenced with immunoSEQ multiplex PCR; TCRdb's copy has only in-frame clones and lacks some. The sample has about 1.1 million clones, approximately 80% seen once. What was sequenced was memory CD4+ T cells from PBMCs. The source is a man between 18 and 35 years old in good health. Some clones in this sample may be carry-over from other donors' samples. Each CDR3 is given with its conserved first and last residue. A D gene is named only where the DNA matches it firmly. Size is omitted from some rows. Given values are once, few, many or a class for expanded clones.

J	D	V	size	DNA	CDR3
TRBJ2-3	TRBD1	TRBV12-5	NA	TGTGCTAGTGGACCTGACAGGGGCTTAGAAGATACGCAGTATTTT	CASGPDRGLEDTQYF
TRBJ1-4	TRBD1	TRBV7-2	NA	TGTGCCAGCAGTCATAGGGGGCTAGAGGCTAATGAAAAACTGTTTTTT	CASSHRGLEANEKLFF
TRBJ1-3	NA	TRBV5-1	NA	TGCGCCAGCAGCATCGGTACAGGGTCCGGAAACACCATATATTTT	CASSIGTGSGNTIYF
TRBJ2-7	NA	TRBV15	many	TGTGCCACCAGCAAATCGCGAGGACAACCCTACGAGCAGTACTTC	CATSKSRGQPYEQYF
TRBJ1-5	TRBD1	TRBV28	NA	TGTGCCAGCAGTCTTAGAAAGACAGGGAATCAGCCCCAGCATTTT	CASSLRKTGNQPQHF
TRBJ2-7	TRBD1	TRBV10-3	NA	TGTGCCATCAGTGTGGGACAGGACCCCAGGGAGCAGTACTTC	CAISVGQDPREQYF
TRBJ2-4	TRBD2	TRBV4-1	NA	TGCGCCAGCAGCCTCGGACTAGCGGGAGGGAAGGCCAAAAACATTCAGTACTTC	CASSLGLAGGKAKNIQYF
TRBJ1-5	NA	TRBV28	NA	TGTGCCAGCAGTTCACCCTCCACGCATAGGTCCCCCAATCAGCCCCAGCATTTT	CASSSPSTHRSPNQPQHF
TRBJ2-2	NA	TRBV19	NA	TGTGCCAGTAGAGCAGGGCTCAAGAACACCGGGGAGCTGTTTTTT	CASRAGLKNTGELFF
TRBJ2-2	NA	TRBV6-5	NA	TGTGCCAGCAGTTACGGGGACGGGGAGCTGTTTTTT	CASSYGDGELFF
TRBJ2-4	NA	TRBV5-6	NA	TGTGCCAGCAGCTCCTGGGGGCTAGCCAAAAACATTCAGTACTTC	CASSSWGLAKNIQYF
TRBJ2-7	TRBD2	TRBV6-6	NA	TGTGCCAGCAGCTCCGGACTAGCGGGAGTGGGCGAGCAGTACTTC	CASSSGLAGVGEQYF
TRBJ2-3	NA	TRBV18	NA	TGTGCCAGCTCACCAGTTCCTGGGACACGGGGCACAGATACGCAGTATTTT	CASSPVPGTRGTDTQYF
TRBJ1-5	NA	TRBV15	NA	TGTGCCACCAGCAGAGGGGGCGGCGATCAGCCCCAGCATTTT	CATSRGGGDQPQHF
TRBJ1-5	TRBD1	TRBV2	few	TGTGCCAGCAGCGGGACAGGGGGTGGCAATCAGCCCCAGCATTTT	CASSGTGGGNQPQHF
TRBJ2-3	TRBD2	TRBV5-6	NA	TGTGCCAGCAGCAAAGAGCGGGAGACGACAGATACGCAGTATTTT	CASSKERETTDTQYF
TRBJ2-7	NA	TRBV28	NA	TGTGCCACCAGCTGGGGCGGGCACCTCTCCTACGAGCAGTACTTC	CATSWGGHLSYEQYF
TRBJ1-1	NA	TRBV27	NA	TGTGCCAGCAGTAGAAGGTACGGCGACACTGAAGCTTTCTTT	CASSRRYGDTEAFF
TRBJ2-7	NA	TRBV5-5	NA	TGTGCCAGCAGCTTGGCGTGGTCCCACGAGCAGTACTTC	CASSLAWSHEQYF
TRBJ2-1	NA	TRBV7-6	few	TGTGCCAGCAGCCCCCCACAAAGGGAGCAGTTCTTC	CASSPPQREQFF
TRBJ2-5	NA	TRBV5-1	NA	TGCGCCAGCCGCCAGGGGGGGCCGGGGGAGACCCAGTACTTC	CASRQGGPGETQYF
TRBJ2-4	NA	TRBV2	NA	TGTGCCAGCAGGGTGGAATGGTCCTCAAGCATTCAGTACTTC	CASRVEWSSSIQYF
TRBJ2-1	TRBD2	TRBV2	NA	TGTGCCAGCAGTAAGGGACTAGCGGGAGTTAGCTCCTACAATGAGCAGTTCTTC	CASSKGLAGVSSYNEQFF
TRBJ1-4	NA	TRBV19	once	TGTGCCAGTAGTGAGACCACAGGGCCAGTTGATGAAAAACTGTTTTTT	CASSETTGPVDEKLFF
TRBJ1-2	NA	TRBV7-2	NA	TGTGCCAGCAGCTTAATGCTCGTGGCTAACTATGGCTACACCTTC	CASSLMLVANYGYTF
TRBJ1-1	TRBD1	TRBV7-2	NA	TGTGCCAGCAGTCGCGACAGGGTGAGTGGCACTGAAGCTTTCTTT	CASSRDRVSGTEAFF
TRBJ1-4	TRBD1	TRBV28	NA	TGTGCCACCACAGTCCCAAAGGACAGGGCTAATGAAAAACTGTTTTTT	CATTVPKDRANEKLFF
TRBJ1-1	NA	TRBV7-2	NA	TGTGCCAGCAGCACTAGTAACAGGATGAACACTGAAGCTTTCTTT	CASSTSNRMNTEAFF
TRBJ1-1	NA	TRBV28	few	TGTGCCAGCATTGGAACAGCCCACCCTGAAGCTTTCTTT	CASIGTAHPEAFF
TRBJ2-4	NA	TRBV5-1	NA	TGCGCCAGCAGCTGGGAACACTCAGCCAAAAACATTCAGTACTTC	CASSWEHSAKNIQYF
TRBJ1-4	TRBD1	TRBV5-6	few	TGTGCCAGCAGCAAGGACAGGGGTTGGGAAAAACTGTTTTTT	CASSKDRGWEKLFF
TRBJ2-2	NA	TRBV15	NA	TGTGCCGCGAGGGGGGACACCGGGGAGCTGTTTTTT	CAARGDTGELFF
TRBJ2-5	NA	TRBV1	NA	TGCACCAGCAGCCAAGATGGAGGGAGACGGGAGACCCAGTACTTC	CTSSQDGGRRETQYF